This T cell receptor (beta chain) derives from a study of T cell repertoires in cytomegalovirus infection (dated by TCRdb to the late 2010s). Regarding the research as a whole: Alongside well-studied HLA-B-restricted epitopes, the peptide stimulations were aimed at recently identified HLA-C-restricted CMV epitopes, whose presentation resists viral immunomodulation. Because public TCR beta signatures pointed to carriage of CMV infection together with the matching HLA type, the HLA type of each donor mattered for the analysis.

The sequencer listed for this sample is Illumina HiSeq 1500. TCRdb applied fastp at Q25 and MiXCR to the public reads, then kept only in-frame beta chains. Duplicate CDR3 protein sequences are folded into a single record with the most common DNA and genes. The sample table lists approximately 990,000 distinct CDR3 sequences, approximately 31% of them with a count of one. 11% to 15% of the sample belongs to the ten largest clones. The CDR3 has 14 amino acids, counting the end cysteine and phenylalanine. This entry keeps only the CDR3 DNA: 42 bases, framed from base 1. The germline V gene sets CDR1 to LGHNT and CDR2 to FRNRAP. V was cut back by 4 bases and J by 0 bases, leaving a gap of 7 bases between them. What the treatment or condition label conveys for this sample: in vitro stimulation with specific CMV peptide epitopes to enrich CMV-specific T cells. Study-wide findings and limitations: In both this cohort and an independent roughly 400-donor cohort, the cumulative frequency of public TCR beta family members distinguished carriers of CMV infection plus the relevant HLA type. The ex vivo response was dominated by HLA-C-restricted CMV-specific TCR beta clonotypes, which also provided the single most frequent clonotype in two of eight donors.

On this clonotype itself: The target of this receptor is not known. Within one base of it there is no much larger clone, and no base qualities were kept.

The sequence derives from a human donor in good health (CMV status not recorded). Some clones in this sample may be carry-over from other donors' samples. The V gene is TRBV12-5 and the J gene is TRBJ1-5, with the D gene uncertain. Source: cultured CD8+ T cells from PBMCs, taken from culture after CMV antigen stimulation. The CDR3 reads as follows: CASGYGSSNQPQHF. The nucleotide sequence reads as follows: TGTGCTAGTGGTTACGGATCTAGCAATCAGCCCCAGCATTTT.